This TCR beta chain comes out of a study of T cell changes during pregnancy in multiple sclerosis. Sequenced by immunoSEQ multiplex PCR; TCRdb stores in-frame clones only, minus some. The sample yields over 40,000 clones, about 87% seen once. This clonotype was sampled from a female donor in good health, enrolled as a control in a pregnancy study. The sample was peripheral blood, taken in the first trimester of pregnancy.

CDR3 bases: TGTGCCAGTAGTGCCCCGGGACAGGGGGCGTCTGAAGCTTTCTTT. Its protein is CASSAPGQGASEAFF. The chain has TRBV19 and TRBJ1-1, with 12 bases matching TRBD1. Germline loops: CDR1 LNHDA, CDR2 SQIVND (reference sequence). There are 15 residues in the CDR3. The ends lost 5 bases at V and 6 bases at J; junction bases unmatched: 7.